This TCR beta chain was sequenced for a study of OX40 agonist ivuxolimab in advanced cancers. Method: immunoSEQ multiplex PCR; TCRdb's copy keeps in-frame clones and lacks some. The table has about 83,000 clones, roughly 80% seen once. CDR3 length: 14 amino acids. V lost 6 bases and J 5 bases, leaving 14 bases between the germline ends. Germline V gives CDR1 SNHLY, CDR2 FYNNEI. The gene calls are TRBV2 and TRBJ1-5; D remains ambiguous. The input for sequencing was CD4+ or CD8+ T cells sorted from blood, taken in a trial of the OX40 agonist ivuxolimab. The receptor was derived from an adult with an advanced solid tumor such as melanoma, head and neck, liver or kidney cancer. The CDR3 spells CASRRAGNYQPQHF. In nucleotides, the CDR3 is TGTGCCAGCAGACGGGCAGGTAATTATCAGCCCCAGCATTTT.